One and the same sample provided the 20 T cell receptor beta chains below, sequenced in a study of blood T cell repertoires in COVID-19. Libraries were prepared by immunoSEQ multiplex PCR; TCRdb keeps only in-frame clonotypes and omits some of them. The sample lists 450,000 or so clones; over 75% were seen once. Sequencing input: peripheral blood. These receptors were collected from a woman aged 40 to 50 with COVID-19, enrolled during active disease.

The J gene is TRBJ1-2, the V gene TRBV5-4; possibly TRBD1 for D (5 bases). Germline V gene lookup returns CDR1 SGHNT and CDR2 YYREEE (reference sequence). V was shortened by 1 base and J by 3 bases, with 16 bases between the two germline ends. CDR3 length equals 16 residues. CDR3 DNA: TGTGCCAGCAGCTTGCCCGGTCCTGGAGGGGACTATGGCTACACCTTC. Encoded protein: CASSLPGPGGDYGYTF.

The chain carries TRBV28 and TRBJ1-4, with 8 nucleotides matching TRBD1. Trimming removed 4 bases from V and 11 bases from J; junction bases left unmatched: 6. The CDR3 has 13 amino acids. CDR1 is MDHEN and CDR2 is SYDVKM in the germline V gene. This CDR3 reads CASSSGTGGKLFF. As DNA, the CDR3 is TGTGCCAGCAGTTCAGGGACAGGAGGGAAACTGTTTTTT.

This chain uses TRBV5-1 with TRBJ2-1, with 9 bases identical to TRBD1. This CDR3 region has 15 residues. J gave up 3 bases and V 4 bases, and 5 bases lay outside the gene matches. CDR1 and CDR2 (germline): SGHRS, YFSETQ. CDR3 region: CASSVRDRDYNEQFF. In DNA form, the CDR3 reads TGCGCCAGCAGCGTGCGGGACAGGGACTACAATGAGCAGTTCTTC.

The CDR3 spells CSASSLSIQETQYF. The CDR3 DNA is TGCAGTGCTAGTTCACTATCCATACAAGAGACCCAGTACTTC. This chain links TRBV20-1 with TRBJ2-5; D call uncertain. This CDR3 has 14 amino acids. Germline CDR1 reads DFQATT; CDR2 reads SNEGSKA (reference sequence). V gave up 3 bases and J gave up 2 bases, with 13 bases separating them.

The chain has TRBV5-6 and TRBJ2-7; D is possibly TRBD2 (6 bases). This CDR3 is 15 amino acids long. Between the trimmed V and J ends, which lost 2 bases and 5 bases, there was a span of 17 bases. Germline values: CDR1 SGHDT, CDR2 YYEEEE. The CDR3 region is CASSFRGKPYDEQYF. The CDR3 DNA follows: TGTGCCAGCAGCTTTCGGGGGAAGCCTTATGACGAGCAGTACTTC.

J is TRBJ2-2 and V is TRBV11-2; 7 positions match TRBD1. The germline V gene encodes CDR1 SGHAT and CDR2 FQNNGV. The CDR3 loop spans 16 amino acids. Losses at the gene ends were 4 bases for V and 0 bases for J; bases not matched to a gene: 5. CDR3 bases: TGTGCCAGCAGCTCCTACAGGGGCCCGAACACCGGGGAGCTGTTTTTT. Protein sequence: CASSSYRGPNTGELFF.

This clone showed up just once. The CDR3: CASSFSRAGNTIYF. In DNA, the CDR3 is TGTGCCAGCAGTTTTTCCAGGGCTGGAAACACCATATATTTT. The chain is built from TRBV27 and TRBJ1-3; weak D call: TRBD1 (5 bases). Germline CDR1 reads MNHEY; CDR2 reads SMNVEV (reference sequence). The CDR3 has 14 residues. The V end lost 3 bases, the J end lost 2 bases, and 8 bases lay between the germline ends.

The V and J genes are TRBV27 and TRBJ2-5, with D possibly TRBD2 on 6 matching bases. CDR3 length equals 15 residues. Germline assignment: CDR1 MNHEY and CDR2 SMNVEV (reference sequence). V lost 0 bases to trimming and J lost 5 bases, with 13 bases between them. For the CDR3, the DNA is TGTGCCAGCAGTTTATCTGTCAGCGGGTATGAGACCCAGTACTTC. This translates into CASSLSVSGYETQYF.

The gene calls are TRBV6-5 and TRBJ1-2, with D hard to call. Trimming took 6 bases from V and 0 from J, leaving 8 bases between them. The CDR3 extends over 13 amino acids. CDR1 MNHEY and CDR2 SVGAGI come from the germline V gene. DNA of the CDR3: TGTGCCAGCAGCCGGGGTGCTAACTATGGCTACACCTTC. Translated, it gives CASSRGANYGYTF.

The CDR3 spells CASSEIGSNQPQHF. The CDR3 DNA reads as TGTGCCAGCAGTGAGATTGGCAGCAATCAGCCCCAGCATTTT. This sequence joins TRBV2 and TRBJ1-5; D uncertain. Per the germline V gene, CDR1 is SNHLY and CDR2 is FYNNEI. Trimming shortened V by 3 bases and J by 1 base, and 7 bases separated the two germline ends. There are 14 residues in the CDR3.

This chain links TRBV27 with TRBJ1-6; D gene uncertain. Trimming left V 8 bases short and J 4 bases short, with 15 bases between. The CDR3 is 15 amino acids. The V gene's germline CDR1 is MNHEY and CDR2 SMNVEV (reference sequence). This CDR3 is CASCRQNQYNSPLHF. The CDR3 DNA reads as TGTGCCAGCTGTCGCCAGAACCAGTATAATTCACCCCTCCACTTT.

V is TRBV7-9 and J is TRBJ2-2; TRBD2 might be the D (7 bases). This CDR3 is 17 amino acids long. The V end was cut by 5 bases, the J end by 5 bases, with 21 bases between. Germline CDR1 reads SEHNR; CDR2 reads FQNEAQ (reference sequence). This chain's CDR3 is CASSHDGGGATTGELFF. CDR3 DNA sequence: TGTGCCAGCAGCCACGATGGTGGGGGGGCAACGACCGGGGAGCTGTTTTTT. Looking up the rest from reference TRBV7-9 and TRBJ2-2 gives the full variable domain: DTGVSQNPRHKITKRGQNVTFRCDPISEHNRLYWYRQTLGQGPEFLTYFQNEAQLEKSRLLSDRFSAERPKGSFSTLEIQRTEQGDSAMYLCASSHDGGGATTGELFFGEGSRLTVL.

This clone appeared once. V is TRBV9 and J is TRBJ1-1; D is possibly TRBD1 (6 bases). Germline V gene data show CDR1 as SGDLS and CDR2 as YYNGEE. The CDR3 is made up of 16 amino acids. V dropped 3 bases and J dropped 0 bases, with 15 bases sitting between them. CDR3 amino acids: CASSAPGEGLNTEAFF. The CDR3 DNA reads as TGTGCCAGCAGCGCCCCAGGGGAGGGCCTGAACACTGAAGCTTTCTTT.

CDR3 sequence reads: CASSIETGGKEKLFF. Here the CDR3 DNA reads TGTGCCAGTAGTATAGAGACAGGGGGAAAGGAAAAACTGTTTTTT. The gene calls are TRBV19 and TRBJ1-4; TRBD1 matches at 9 bases. This CDR3 spans 15 amino acids. V was pared by 0 bases and J by 8 bases, with 4 bases of the junction left unmatched. The V gene's germline CDR1 is LNHDA and CDR2 SQIVND (reference sequence).

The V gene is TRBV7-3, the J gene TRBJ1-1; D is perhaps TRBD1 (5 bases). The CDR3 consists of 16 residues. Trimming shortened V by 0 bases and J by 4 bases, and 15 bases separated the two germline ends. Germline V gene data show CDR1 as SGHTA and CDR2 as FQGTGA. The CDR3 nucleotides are TGTGCCAGCAGCTTAACGCCGGCCGGGGGAGGCACTGAAGCTTTCTTT. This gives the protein CASSLTPAGGGTEAFF.

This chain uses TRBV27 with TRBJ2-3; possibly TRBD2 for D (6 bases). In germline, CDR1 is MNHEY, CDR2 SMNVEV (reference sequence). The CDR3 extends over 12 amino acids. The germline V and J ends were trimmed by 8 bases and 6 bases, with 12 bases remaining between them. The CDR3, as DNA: TGTGCCAGCGGGAGGCTTCTCGATACGCAGTATTTT. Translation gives CASGRLLDTQYF.

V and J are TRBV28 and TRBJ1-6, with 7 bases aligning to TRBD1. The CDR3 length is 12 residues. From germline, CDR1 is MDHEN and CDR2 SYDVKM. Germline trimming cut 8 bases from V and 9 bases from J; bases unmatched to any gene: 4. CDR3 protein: CASQGVISPLHF. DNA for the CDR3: TGTGCCAGCCAGGGGGTTATTTCACCCCTCCACTTT.

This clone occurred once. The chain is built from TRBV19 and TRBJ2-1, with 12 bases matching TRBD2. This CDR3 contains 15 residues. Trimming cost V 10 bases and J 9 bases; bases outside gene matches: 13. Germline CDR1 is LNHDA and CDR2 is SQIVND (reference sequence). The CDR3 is CANRPASGRAAEQFF. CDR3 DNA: TGTGCCAACCGACCCGCTAGCGGGAGGGCCGCTGAGCAGTTCTTC.

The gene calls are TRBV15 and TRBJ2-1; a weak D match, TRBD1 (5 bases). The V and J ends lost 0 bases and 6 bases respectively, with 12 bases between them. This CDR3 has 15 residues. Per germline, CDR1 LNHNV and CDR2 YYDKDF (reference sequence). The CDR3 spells CATSRDRVPVNEQFF. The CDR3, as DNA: TGTGCCACCAGCAGAGACAGGGTCCCGGTCAATGAGCAGTTCTTC. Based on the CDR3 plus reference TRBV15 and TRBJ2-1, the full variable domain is DAMVIQNPRYQVTQFGKPVTLSCSQTLNHNVMYWYQQKSSQAPKLLFHYYDKDFNNEADTPDNFQSRRPNTSFCFLDIRSPGLGDTAMYLCATSRDRVPVNEQFFGPGTRLTVL.

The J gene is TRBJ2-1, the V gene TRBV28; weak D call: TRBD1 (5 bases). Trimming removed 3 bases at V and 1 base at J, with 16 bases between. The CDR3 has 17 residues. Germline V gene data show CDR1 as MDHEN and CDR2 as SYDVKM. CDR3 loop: CASSFPSTALSYNEQFF. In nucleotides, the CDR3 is TGTGCCAGCAGTTTTCCCTCGACAGCCCTATCCTACAATGAGCAGTTCTTC.